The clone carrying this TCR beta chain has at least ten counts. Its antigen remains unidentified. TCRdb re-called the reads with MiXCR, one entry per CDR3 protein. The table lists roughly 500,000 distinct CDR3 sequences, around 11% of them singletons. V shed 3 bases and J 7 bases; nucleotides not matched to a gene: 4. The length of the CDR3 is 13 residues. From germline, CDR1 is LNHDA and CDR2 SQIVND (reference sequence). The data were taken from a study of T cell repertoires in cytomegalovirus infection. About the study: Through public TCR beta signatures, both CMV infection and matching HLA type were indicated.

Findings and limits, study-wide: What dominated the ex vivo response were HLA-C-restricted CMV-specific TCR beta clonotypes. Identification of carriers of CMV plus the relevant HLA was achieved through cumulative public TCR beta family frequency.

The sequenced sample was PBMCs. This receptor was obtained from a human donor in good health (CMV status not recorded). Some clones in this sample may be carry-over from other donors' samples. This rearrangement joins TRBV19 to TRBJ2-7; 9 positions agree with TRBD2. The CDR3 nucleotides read TGTGCCAGTAGTATCAGCGGGAGGAGGGAGCAGTACTTC. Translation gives CASSISGRREQYF.